These 16 T cell receptor beta chains share one sample of origin, sequenced in a study of CD8 T cells in Susac syndrome. RNA was extracted with the RNeasy kit, and a quantity of roughly 0.5 to 1 ug was reverse transcribed using random hexamers. TCRdb processed the immunoSEQ multiplex PCR reads anew with MiXCR; each CDR3 protein has one entry. The table records some 100,000 distinct CDR3 sequences, about 95% of them present only once. Sequenced sample: CD4+ T cells from PBMCs. These receptor sequences come from a human donor in good health.

In its sample, this clonotype was seen once. This chain joins TRBV7-2 and TRBJ1-3, with D uncertain. This CDR3 region has 16 residues. In germline, CDR1 is SGHTA, CDR2 FQGNSA. V was shortened by 5 bases and J by 0 bases, with 14 bases between the two germline ends. The CDR3 sequence is CASSRQSGISGNTIYF. For the CDR3, the DNA is TGTGCCAGCAGCCGGCAGTCCGGTATCTCTGGAAACACCATATATTTT.

This sequence joins TRBV6-2 or TRBV6-3 and TRBJ1-4; TRBD1 matches 9 bases. Trimming cost V 6 bases and J 7 bases; bases outside gene matches: 0. This CDR3 comprises 12 residues. The V gene's germline CDR1 is MNHEY and CDR2 SVGEGT. The CDR3 is CASRTGGEKLFF. DNA of the CDR3: TGTGCCAGCAGGACAGGGGGTGAAAAACTGTTTTTT.

The genes are TRBV3-1 and TRBJ2-4, with 13 bases identical to TRBD2. Losses at the gene ends were 6 bases for V and 7 bases for J; bases not matched to a gene: 12. This CDR3 spans 17 amino acids. CDR1 and CDR2 from the germline V gene are LGHDT and YNNKEL (reference sequence). The CDR3 is CASRRGGTSGTGNIQYF. CDR3 nucleotide sequence: TGTGCCAGCAGGAGGGGTGGGACTAGCGGGACCGGGAACATTCAGTACTTC.

The chain joins TRBV30 to TRBJ1-6; D is uncertain. V was trimmed by 0 bases and J by 10 bases, leaving 13 bases between them. This CDR3 contains 14 residues. The germline CDR1 and CDR2 sequences are GTSNPN and SVGIG (reference sequence). CDR3 protein: CAWSVRAGDSPLHF. The CDR3 DNA is TGTGCCTGGAGTGTGAGAGCGGGAGACTCACCCCTCCACTTT.

The chain uses TRBV6-2 or TRBV6-3 and TRBJ2-4; weak D call: TRBD1 (6 bases). Trimming stripped 2 bases from V and 3 bases from J, with 17 bases between. The germline CDR1 and CDR2 sequences are MNHEY and SVGEGT. There are 17 residues in the CDR3. This CDR3 reads CASSYRDTRRGKNIQYF. In DNA form, the CDR3 reads TGTGCCAGCAGTTACCGGGACACCCGGAGAGGCAAAAACATTCAGTACTTC.

The chain combines TRBV24-1 with TRBJ1-2, with a weak D call TRBD1 (5 bases). This CDR3 spans 12 amino acids. V was clipped by 4 bases and J by 10 bases, with 12 bases between them. The germline V gene has CDR1 KGHDR and CDR2 SFDVKD. The CDR3 DNA reads as TGTGCCACCAGTGAGTCCGACAGAGACTACACCTTC. Its protein is CATSESDRDYTF.

This chain uses TRBV2 with TRBJ2-5; tentative D call: TRBD1 (5 bases). Germline V gives CDR1 SNHLY, CDR2 FYNNEI. CDR3 size: 13 residues. The V end was cut by 1 base, the J end by 4 bases, with 7 bases between. The CDR3: CASSEGRVETQYF. The CDR3 DNA sequence: TGTGCCAGCAGTGAAGGCAGGGTAGAGACCCAGTACTTC.

The J gene is TRBJ2-4, the V gene TRBV7-2; perhaps TRBD1 as D (7 bases). The V and J ends lost 6 bases and 0 bases respectively, with 15 bases between them. The germline gives CDR1 SGHTA, CDR2 FQGNSA. The CDR3 has 16 residues. This chain's CDR3 is CASSAGQNLAKNIQYF. The CDR3 nucleotides read TGTGCCAGCAGTGCGGGACAGAACCTAGCCAAAAACATTCAGTACTTC. The complete variable domain, with remaining parts taken from reference TRBV7-2 and TRBJ2-4, reads GAGVSQSPSNKVTEKGKDVELRCDPISGHTALYWYRQSLGQGLEFLIYFQGNSAPDKSGLPSDRFSAERTGGSVSTLTIQRTQQEDSAVYLCASSAGQNLAKNIQYFGAGTRLSVL.

The chain joins TRBV6-2 or TRBV6-3 to TRBJ2-7, with D unresolved. Germline V gene data show CDR1 as MNHEY and CDR2 as SVGEGT. Trimming took off 6 bases at V and 4 bases at J, with 10 bases between the two ends. The CDR3 runs to 12 residues. The CDR3 DNA reads TGTGCCAGCAGAGAGTATATTTACGAGCAGTACTTC. It codes for CASREYIYEQYF.

This chain joins TRBV23-1 and TRBJ2-7, with 7 positions matching TRBD1. TRBV23-1 is noted as an ORF with a role that remains uncertain. The CDR3 runs to 17 residues. V trimming: 2 bases; J trimming: 3 bases; junction bases outside the gene matches: 13. The CDR3 is CASSQPTSQGRLYEQYF. For the CDR3, the DNA is TGCGCCAGCAGTCAACCCACCTCACAGGGGAGACTCTACGAGCAGTACTTC.

The chain has TRBV7-9 and TRBJ2-5; the D is unclear. The CDR3 extends over 15 amino acids. The V gene's germline CDR1 is SEHNR and CDR2 FQNEAQ (reference sequence). The V and J ends lost 0 bases and 2 bases respectively, with 10 bases between them. The chain's CDR3 is CASSLASRMQETQYF. DNA of the CDR3: TGTGCCAGCAGCTTAGCAAGCCGGATGCAAGAGACCCAGTACTTC.

The CDR3 reads CASRPPGQTNEQFF. The DNA of the CDR3 is TGTGCCAGCAGGCCTCCGGGACAGACCAATGAGCAGTTCTTC. The chain is built from TRBV7-2 and TRBJ2-1; 7 bases agree with TRBD1. Germline V CDR1 and CDR2: SGHTA, FQGNSA. Trimming at V came to 6 bases and at J to 6 bases, leaving 8 bases not matched to a gene. This CDR3 contains 14 residues.

Only one count was recorded for this clonotype. The chain recombines TRBV7-8 with TRBJ2-5; either TRBD1 or TRBD2 may fit D (6 bases each). This CDR3 is 13 amino acids long. Germline V gene lookup returns CDR1 SGHVS and CDR2 FQNEAQ. V was shortened by 7 bases and J by 5 bases, with 14 bases between the two germline ends. The DNA for the CDR3 is TGTGCCAGCACCCAAGGGGGGAAGGAGACCCAGTACTTC. Translated, it gives CASTQGGKETQYF.

This chain uses TRBV2 with TRBJ2-7; TRBD2 might be the D (6 bases). The CDR3 runs to 12 residues. Trimming pared 8 bases from V and 5 bases from J, leaving 13 bases between. Germline V gene sequence: CDR1 SNHLY, CDR2 FYNNEI. The CDR3 is CASGGSPHEQYF. The DNA for the CDR3 is TGTGCCAGCGGGGGGAGCCCCCACGAGCAGTACTTC. Combining the CDR3 with reference TRBV2 and TRBJ2-7 gives the whole variable domain EPEVTQTPSHQVTQMGQEVILRCVPISNHLYFYWYRQILGQKVEFLVSFYNNEISEKSEIFDDQFSVERPDGSNFTLKIRSTKLEDSAMYFCASGGSPHEQYFGPGTRLTVT.

The chain links TRBV30 to TRBJ1-5; D gene uncertain. CDR1 GTSNPN and CDR2 SVGIG come from the germline V gene (reference sequence). V gave up 0 bases and J gave up 2 bases, with 5 bases separating them. This CDR3 comprises 13 residues. CDR3 sequence (DNA): TGTGCCTGGAGTGTACCGGGCAATCAGCCCCAGCATTTT. Its translation is CAWSVPGNQPQHF. The full variable domain, completed using reference TRBV30 and TRBJ1-5, is SQTIHQWPATLVQPVGSPLSLECTVEGTSNPNLYWYRQAAGRGLQLLFYSVGIGQISSEVPQNLSASRPQDRQFILSSKKLLLSDSGFYLCAWSVPGNQPQHFGDGTRLSIL.

The V and J genes are TRBV29-1 and TRBJ1-1, with 9 bases fitting TRBD1. The CDR3 runs 13 residues. Per germline, CDR1 SQVTM and CDR2 ANQGSEA. The trim removed 6 bases at V and 2 bases at J, leaving 4 bases unmatched. The CDR3, as DNA: TGCAGCGTCATGACAGGGGGTAACACTGAAGCTTTCTTT. Protein product: CSVMTGGNTEAFF.